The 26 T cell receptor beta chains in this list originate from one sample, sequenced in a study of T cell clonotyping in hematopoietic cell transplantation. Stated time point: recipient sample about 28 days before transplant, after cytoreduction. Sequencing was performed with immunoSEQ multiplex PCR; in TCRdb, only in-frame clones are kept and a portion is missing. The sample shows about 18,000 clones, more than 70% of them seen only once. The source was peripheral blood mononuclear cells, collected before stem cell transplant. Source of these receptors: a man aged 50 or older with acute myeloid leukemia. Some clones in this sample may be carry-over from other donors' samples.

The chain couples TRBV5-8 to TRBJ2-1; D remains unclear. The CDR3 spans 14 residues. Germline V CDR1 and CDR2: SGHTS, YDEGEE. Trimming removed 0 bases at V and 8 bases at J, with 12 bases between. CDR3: CASSLEGTSDEQFF. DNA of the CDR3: TGTGCCAGCAGCTTGGAGGGTACGTCGGATGAGCAGTTCTTC.

The CDR3 coding sequence is TGTGCCAGCAGCCTACAGGGGGCGTGGGGCTACACCTTC. Amino acids: CASSLQGAWGYTF. This chain links TRBV7-8 with TRBJ1-2; 9 nucleotides agree with TRBD1. Germline loops: CDR1 SGHVS, CDR2 FQNEAQ. This CDR3 is 13 amino acids long. Trimming took 5 bases from V and 8 from J; bases not matched to a gene: 6.

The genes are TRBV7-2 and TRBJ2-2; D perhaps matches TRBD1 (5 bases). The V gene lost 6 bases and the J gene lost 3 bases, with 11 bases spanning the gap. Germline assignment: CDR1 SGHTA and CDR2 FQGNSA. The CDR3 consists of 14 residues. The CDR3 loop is CASSLWGYTGELFF. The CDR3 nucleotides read TGTGCCAGCAGTCTATGGGGCTACACCGGGGAGCTGTTTTTT.

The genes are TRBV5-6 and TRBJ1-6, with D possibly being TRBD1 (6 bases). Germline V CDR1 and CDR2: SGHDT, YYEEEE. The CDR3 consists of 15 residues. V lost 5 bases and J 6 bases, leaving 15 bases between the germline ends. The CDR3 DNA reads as TGTGCCAGCAGATACTTGGGGGGCAGTAATTCACCCCTCCACTTT. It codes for CASRYLGGSNSPLHF.

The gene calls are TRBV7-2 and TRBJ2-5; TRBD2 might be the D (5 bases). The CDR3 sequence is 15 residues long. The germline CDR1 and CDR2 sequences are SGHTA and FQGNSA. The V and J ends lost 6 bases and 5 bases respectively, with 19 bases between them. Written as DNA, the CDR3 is TGTGCCAGCAGTGCTAACGGGGTAGTTCGCGAGACCCAGTACTTC. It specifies CASSANGVVRETQYF.

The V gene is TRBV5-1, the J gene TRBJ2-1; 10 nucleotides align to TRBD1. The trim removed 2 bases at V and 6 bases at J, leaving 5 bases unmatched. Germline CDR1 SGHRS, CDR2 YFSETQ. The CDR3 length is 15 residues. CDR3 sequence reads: CASSLTGTGANEQFF. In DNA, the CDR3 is TGCGCCAGCAGCTTAACCGGGACAGGGGCCAATGAGCAGTTCTTC.

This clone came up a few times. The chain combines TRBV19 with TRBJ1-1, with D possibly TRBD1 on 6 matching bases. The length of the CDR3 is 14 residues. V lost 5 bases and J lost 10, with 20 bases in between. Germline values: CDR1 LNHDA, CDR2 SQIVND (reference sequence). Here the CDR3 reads CASSLGASLIRAFF. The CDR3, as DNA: TGTGCCAGTAGTCTGGGGGCGAGTCTGATACGAGCTTTCTTT. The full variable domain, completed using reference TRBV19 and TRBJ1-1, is DGGITQSPKYLFRKEGQNVTLSCEQNLNHDAMYWYRQDPGQGLRLIYYSQIVNDFQKGDIAEGYSVSREKKESFPLTVTSAQKNPTAFYLCASSLGASLIRAFFGQGTRLTVV.

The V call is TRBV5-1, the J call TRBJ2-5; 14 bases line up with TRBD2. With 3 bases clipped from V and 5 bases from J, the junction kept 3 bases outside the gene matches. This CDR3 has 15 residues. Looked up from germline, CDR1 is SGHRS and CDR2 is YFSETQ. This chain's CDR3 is CASSWGLAGAETQYF. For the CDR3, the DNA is TGCGCCAGCAGCTGGGGACTAGCGGGGGCGGAGACCCAGTACTTC.

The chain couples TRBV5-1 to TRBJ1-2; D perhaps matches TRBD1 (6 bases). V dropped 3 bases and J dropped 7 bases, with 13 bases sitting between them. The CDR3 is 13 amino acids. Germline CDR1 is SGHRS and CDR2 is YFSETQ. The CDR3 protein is CASSYQQGTGYTF. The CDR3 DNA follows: TGCGCCAGCAGCTACCAACAGGGAACTGGCTACACCTTC.

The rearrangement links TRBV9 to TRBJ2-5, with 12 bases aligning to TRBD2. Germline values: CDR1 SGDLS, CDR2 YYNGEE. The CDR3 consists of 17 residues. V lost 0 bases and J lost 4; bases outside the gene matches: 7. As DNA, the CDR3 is TGTGCCAGCAGCGTAGCCCTACTAGCGGGGGGCGGAGAGACCCAGTACTTC. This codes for CASSVALLAGGGETQYF.

CDR3 sequence (DNA): TGTGCCATCACCGCGACCTTAGCTAACTATGGCTACACCTTC. Translating it yields CAITATLANYGYTF. This sequence joins TRBV10-3 and TRBJ1-2; D is undetermined. The V end lost 7 bases, the J end lost 0 bases, and 12 bases lay between the germline ends. CDR3 length: 14 amino acids. The germline V gene has CDR1 ENHRY and CDR2 SYGVKD.

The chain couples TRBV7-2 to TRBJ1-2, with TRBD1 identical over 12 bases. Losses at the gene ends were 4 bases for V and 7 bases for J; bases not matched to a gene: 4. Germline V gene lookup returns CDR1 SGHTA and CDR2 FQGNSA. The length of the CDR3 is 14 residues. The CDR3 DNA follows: TGTGCCAGCAGCTCAGGGACAGGGGGCGGTGGCTACACCTTC. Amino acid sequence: CASSSGTGGGGYTF.

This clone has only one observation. CDR3 sequence reads: CASSIRTGINYEQYF. The CDR3 DNA sequence: TGTGCCAGTAGTATCAGGACAGGGATTAATTACGAGCAGTACTTC. This sequence joins TRBV19 and TRBJ2-7; 8 nucleotides line up with TRBD1. Germline V gene lookup returns CDR1 LNHDA and CDR2 SQIVND (reference sequence). V dropped 3 bases and J dropped 4; count of bases not matched to a gene: 8. The CDR3 is 15 amino acids. Using reference TRBV19 and TRBJ2-7 for the parts outside the CDR3, the full variable domain is DGGITQSPKYLFRKEGQNVTLSCEQNLNHDAMYWYRQDPGQGLRLIYYSQIVNDFQKGDIAEGYSVSREKKESFPLTVTSAQKNPTAFYLCASSIRTGINYEQYFGPGTRLTVT.

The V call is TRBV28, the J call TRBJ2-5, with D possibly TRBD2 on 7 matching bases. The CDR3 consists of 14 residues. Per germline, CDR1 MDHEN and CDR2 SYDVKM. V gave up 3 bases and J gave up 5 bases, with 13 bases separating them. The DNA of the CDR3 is TGTGCCAGCAGTTTTTCGGGGGGCTCGGAGACCCAGTACTTC. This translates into CASSFSGGSETQYF.

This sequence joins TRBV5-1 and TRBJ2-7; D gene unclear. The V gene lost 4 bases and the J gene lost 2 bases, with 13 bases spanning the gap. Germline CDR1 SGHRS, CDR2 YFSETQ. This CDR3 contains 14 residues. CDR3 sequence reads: CASSVTPPAYEQYF. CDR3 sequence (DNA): TGCGCCAGCAGCGTGACCCCTCCGGCCTACGAGCAGTACTTC.

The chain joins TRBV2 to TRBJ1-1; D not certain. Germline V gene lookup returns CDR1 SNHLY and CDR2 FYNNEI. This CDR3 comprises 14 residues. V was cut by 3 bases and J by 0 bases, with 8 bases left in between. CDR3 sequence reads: CASSDPRLNTEAFF. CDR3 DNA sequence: TGTGCCAGCAGTGACCCCAGACTGAACACTGAAGCTTTCTTT.

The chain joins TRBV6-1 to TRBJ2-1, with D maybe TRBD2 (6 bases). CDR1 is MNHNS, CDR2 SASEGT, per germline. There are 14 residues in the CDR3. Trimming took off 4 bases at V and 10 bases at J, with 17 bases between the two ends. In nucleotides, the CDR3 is TGTGCCAGCAGTGCTTCGTCGTACGGAGGGGAGCAGTTCTTC. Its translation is CASSASSYGGEQFF.

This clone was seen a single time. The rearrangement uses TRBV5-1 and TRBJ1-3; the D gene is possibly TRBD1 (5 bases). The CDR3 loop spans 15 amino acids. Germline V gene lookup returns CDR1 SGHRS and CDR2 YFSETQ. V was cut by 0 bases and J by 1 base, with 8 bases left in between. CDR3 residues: CASSLGGGSGNTIYF. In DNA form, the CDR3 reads TGCGCCAGCAGCTTGGGGGGGGGATCTGGAAACACCATATATTTT.

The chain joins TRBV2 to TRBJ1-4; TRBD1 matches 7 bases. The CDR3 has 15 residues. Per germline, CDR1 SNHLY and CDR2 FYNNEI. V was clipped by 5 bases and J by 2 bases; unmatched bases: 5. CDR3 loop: CASSSDRATNEKLFF. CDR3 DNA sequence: TGTGCCAGCAGTTCCGACAGGGCTACTAATGAAAAACTGTTTTTT.

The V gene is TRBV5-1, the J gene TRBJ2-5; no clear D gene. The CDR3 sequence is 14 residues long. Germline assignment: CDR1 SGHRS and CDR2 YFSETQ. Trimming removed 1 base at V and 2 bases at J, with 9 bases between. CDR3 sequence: CASSLSGQQETQYF. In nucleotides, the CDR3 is TGCGCCAGCAGCTTGTCGGGCCAACAAGAGACCCAGTACTTC.

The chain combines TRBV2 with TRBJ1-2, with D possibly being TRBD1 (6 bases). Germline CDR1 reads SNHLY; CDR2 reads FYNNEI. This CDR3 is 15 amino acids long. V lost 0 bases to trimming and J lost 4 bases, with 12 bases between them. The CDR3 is CASSEAQGGGYGYTF. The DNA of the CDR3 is TGTGCCAGCAGTGAAGCGCAGGGAGGGGGCTATGGCTACACCTTC.

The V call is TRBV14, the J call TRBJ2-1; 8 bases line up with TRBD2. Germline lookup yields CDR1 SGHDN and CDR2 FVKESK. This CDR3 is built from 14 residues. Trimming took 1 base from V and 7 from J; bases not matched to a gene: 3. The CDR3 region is CASSQAGTRNEQFF. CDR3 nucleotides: TGTGCCAGCAGCCAAGCCGGGACTAGGAATGAGCAGTTCTTC.

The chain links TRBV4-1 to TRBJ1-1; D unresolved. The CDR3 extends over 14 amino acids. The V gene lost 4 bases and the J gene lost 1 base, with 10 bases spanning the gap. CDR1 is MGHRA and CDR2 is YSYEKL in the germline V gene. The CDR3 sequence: CASSLTSGNTEAFF. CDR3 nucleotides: TGCGCCAGCAGCCTAACCAGCGGGAACACTGAAGCTTTCTTT.

CDR3 DNA sequence: TGTGCCTGGAGTGTAAACGGGCGGAACACCATATATTTT. Translating gives CAWSVNGRNTIYF. The chain couples TRBV30 to TRBJ1-3, with D hard to call. Germline V gene data show CDR1 as GTSNPN and CDR2 as SVGIG (reference sequence). This CDR3 region has 13 residues. V lost 0 bases to trimming and J lost 7 bases, with 10 bases between them.

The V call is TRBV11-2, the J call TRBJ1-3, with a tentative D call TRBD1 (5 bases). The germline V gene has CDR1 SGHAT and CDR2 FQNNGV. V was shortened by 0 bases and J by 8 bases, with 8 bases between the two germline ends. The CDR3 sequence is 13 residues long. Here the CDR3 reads CASSLDRADTIYF. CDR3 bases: TGTGCCAGCAGCTTAGACAGGGCGGACACCATATATTTT.

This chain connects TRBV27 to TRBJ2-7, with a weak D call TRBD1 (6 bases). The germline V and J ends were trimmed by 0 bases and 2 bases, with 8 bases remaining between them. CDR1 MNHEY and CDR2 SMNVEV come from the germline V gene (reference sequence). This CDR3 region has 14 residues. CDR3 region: CASSLSGQPYEQYF. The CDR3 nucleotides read TGTGCCAGCAGTTTATCTGGACAGCCCTACGAGCAGTACTTC.